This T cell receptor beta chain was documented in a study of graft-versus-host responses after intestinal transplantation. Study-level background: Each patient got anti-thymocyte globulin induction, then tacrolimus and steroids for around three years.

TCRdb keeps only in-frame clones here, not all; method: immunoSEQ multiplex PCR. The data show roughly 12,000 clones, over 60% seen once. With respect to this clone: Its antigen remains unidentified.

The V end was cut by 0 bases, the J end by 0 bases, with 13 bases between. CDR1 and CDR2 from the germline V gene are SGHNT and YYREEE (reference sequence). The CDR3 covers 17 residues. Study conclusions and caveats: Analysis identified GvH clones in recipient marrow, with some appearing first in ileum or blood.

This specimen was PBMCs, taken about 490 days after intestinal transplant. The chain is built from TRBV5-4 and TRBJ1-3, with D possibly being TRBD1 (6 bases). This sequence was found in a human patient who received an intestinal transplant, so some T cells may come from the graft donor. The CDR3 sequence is CASSLDGQSLSGNTIYF. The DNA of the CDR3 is TGTGCCAGCAGCTTGGACGGACAGTCCCTCTCTGGAAACACCATATATTTT.